Presented here are 30 T cell receptor beta chains from one specimen sequenced in a study of CD8 T cells in Susac syndrome (dated 2019 in TCRdb). The library was produced with the immunoSEQ multiplex PCR assay. RNA was extracted using the RNeasy kit, and roughly 0.45 to 1 ug of the RNA was reverse transcribed with random hexamers. The public reads were reprocessed in TCRdb via fastp at Q25 and MiXCR, keeping in-frame beta chains. Here each entry gathers all rows of one CDR3 protein and keeps the most common genes and DNA. The sample data list about 120,000 distinct CDR3 sequences, and roughly 94% of these were observed just once. The ten largest clones take up approximately 0.1% of the sample. Sequencing was carried out using CD4+ T cells from PBMCs. Source of these receptors: a human donor in good health.

This CDR3 reads CATSVTAATGSTSTDTQYF. Here the CDR3 DNA reads TGTGCCACCAGTGTCACGGCAGCAACAGGATCTACTAGCACAGATACGCAGTATTTT. The genes are TRBV24-1 and TRBJ2-3; possible D gene TRBD1, 5 bases. The V and J ends lost 5 bases and 0 bases respectively, with 23 bases between them. This CDR3 is 19 amino acids long. Germline values: CDR1 KGHDR, CDR2 SFDVKD.

The chain is built from TRBV4-3 and TRBJ2-7, with 10 bases matching TRBD2. This CDR3 has 16 residues. V shed 0 bases, J shed 6 bases, and the junction held 8 bases outside the gene matches. CDR1 is LGHNA and CDR2 is YSLEER in the germline V gene. The CDR3 sequence: CASSQDRLAGAREQYF. The CDR3 bases are TGCGCCAGCAGCCAAGATCGCCTAGCGGGAGCACGCGAGCAGTACTTC.

Written as DNA, the CDR3 is TGTGCCAGCAGCCAAACCCGGGACAGAGGGTCGTTCAGCTCCTACGAGCAGTACTTC. Protein product: CASSQTRDRGSFSSYEQYF. The V gene is TRBV7-9, the J gene TRBJ2-7; 7 nucleotides line up with TRBD1. Germline V gene sequence: CDR1 SEHNR, CDR2 FQNEAQ (reference sequence). After removal of 5 bases from V and 0 bases from J, the junction contained 19 bases not matched to a gene. The CDR3 is made up of 19 amino acids.

V and J are TRBV11-2 and TRBJ2-7; 7 bases are a match to TRBD1. This CDR3 spans 14 amino acids. The J segment lost 2 bases and the V segment lost 3 bases, leaving 4 bases of the junction unmatched. CDR1 SGHAT and CDR2 FQNNGV come from the germline V gene. CDR3 protein: CASSFGQATYEQYF. For the CDR3, the DNA is TGTGCCAGCAGCTTTGGACAGGCGACCTACGAGCAGTACTTC.

This chain uses TRBV29-1 with TRBJ1-1, with D possibly matching TRBD1 (5 bases). Trimming pared 2 bases from V and 0 bases from J, leaving 10 bases between. Germline CDR1 reads SQVTM; CDR2 reads ANQGSEA. This CDR3 comprises 14 residues. CDR3 bases: TGCAGCGTTGAATTGGCAGGGATGAACACTGAAGCTTTCTTT. Translation: CSVELAGMNTEAFF.

V gene TRBV6-1 combines with J gene TRBJ2-3; D remains unclear. V gave up 8 bases and J gave up 2 bases, with 11 bases separating them. There are 13 residues in the CDR3. Germline loops: CDR1 MNHNS, CDR2 SASEGT. CDR3 region: CASVLALTDTQYF. The CDR3 nucleotides read TGTGCCAGCGTCTTAGCTCTCACAGATACGCAGTATTTT.

J is TRBJ1-5 and V is TRBV14, with D perhaps matching TRBD1 (6 bases). Germline CDR1 is SGHDN and CDR2 is FVKESK. This CDR3 is 13 amino acids long. V was pared by 4 bases and J by 9 bases, with 13 bases between. In nucleotides, the CDR3 is TGTGCCAGCAGCCCGAACTCAGGGGTGCCCCAGCATTTT. Translated, it gives CASSPNSGVPQHF. The entire variable domain, with the rest obtained from reference TRBV14 and TRBJ1-5, is as follows: EAGVTQFPSHSVIEKGQTVTLRCDPISGHDNLYWYRRVMGKEIKFLLHFVKESKQDESGMPNNRFLAERTGGTYSTLKVQPAELEDSGVYFCASSPNSGVPQHFGDGTRLSIL.

The chain employs TRBV2 and TRBJ2-1; 9 bases match TRBD1. The germline gives CDR1 SNHLY, CDR2 FYNNEI. The CDR3 is 15 residues long. Unmatched junction bases numbered 4, after V lost 5 bases and J lost 2 bases. For the CDR3, the DNA is TGTGCCAGCAGTCCCGGGACAGGGACCTACAATGAGCAGTTCTTC. It yields the protein CASSPGTGTYNEQFF. Combining the CDR3 with reference TRBV2 and TRBJ2-1 gives the whole variable domain EPEVTQTPSHQVTQMGQEVILRCVPISNHLYFYWYRQILGQKVEFLVSFYNNEISEKSEIFDDQFSVERPDGSNFTLKIRSTKLEDSAMYFCASSPGTGTYNEQFFGPGTRLTVL.

V gene TRBV6-5 combines with J gene TRBJ2-7; a weak D match, TRBD1 (6 bases). CDR1 is MNHEY, CDR2 SVGAGI, per germline. Trimming shortened V by 1 base and J by 9 bases, and 16 bases separated the two germline ends. The CDR3 runs 14 residues. The CDR3 DNA sequence: TGTGCCAGCAGTTACTTGTCAGGGGCGGGCAGGCAGTACTTC. Protein: CASSYLSGAGRQYF.

The chain combines TRBV7-2 with TRBJ2-7; D possibly corresponds to TRBD2 (6 bases). The CDR3 length is 14 residues. Germline-derived CDR1 and CDR2 are SGHTA and FQGNSA. Trimming shortened V by 5 bases and J by 3 bases, and 14 bases separated the two germline ends. Here the CDR3 DNA reads TGTGCCAGCAGCCCGACTAGGGAGTACTACGAGCAGTACTTC. This gives the protein CASSPTREYYEQYF. The whole variable domain, filled in from reference TRBV7-2 and TRBJ2-7, reads GAGVSQSPSNKVTEKGKDVELRCDPISGHTALYWYRQSLGQGLEFLIYFQGNSAPDKSGLPSDRFSAERTGGSVSTLTIQRTQQEDSAVYLCASSPTREYYEQYFGPGTRLTVT.

The chain combines TRBV19 with TRBJ2-5; weak D call: TRBD1 (5 bases). Germline CDR1 LNHDA, CDR2 SQIVND (reference sequence). The ends were cut back, 3 bases at V and 4 bases at J, with 12 bases in the middle. This CDR3 region has 14 residues. The CDR3 sequence is CASSMSVTGETQYF. The CDR3 DNA reads TGTGCCAGTAGTATGTCGGTCACAGGAGAGACCCAGTACTTC.

This clonotype occurred a few times. CDR3 DNA sequence: TGTGCCAGCAGTTTAGGGGGACTGAACACTGAAGCTTTCTTT. It codes for CASSLGGLNTEAFF. The V gene is TRBV28, the J gene TRBJ1-1, with D possibly being TRBD1 (5 bases). The CDR3 has 14 residues. Trimming removed 2 bases at V and 0 bases at J, with 7 bases between. The V gene's germline CDR1 is MDHEN and CDR2 SYDVKM. The complete variable domain, with remaining parts taken from reference TRBV28 and TRBJ1-1, reads DVKVTQSSRYLVKRTGEKVFLECVQDMDHENMFWYRQDPGLGLRLIYFSYDVKMKEKGDIPEGYSVSREKKERFSLILESASTNQTSMYLCASSLGGLNTEAFFGQGTRLTVV.

The V call is TRBV5-6, the J call TRBJ2-7; D may be TRBD2 (5 bases). This CDR3 has 15 amino acids. V gave up 5 bases and J gave up 1 base, with 16 bases separating them. CDR1 is SGHDT, CDR2 YYEEEE, per germline. The CDR3: CASRVKRELSYEQYF. Here the CDR3 DNA reads TGTGCCAGCAGAGTTAAGAGGGAGTTATCCTACGAGCAGTACTTC.

CDR3 bases: TGCAGTGCTAGAGTTACGGGAGGGCCGGGCAATGAGCAGTTCTTC. Encoded protein: CSARVTGGPGNEQFF. The chain couples TRBV20-1 to TRBJ2-1; TRBD2 aligns across 8 bases. This CDR3 spans 15 amino acids. V lost 1 base to trimming and J lost 6 bases; unmatched junction nucleotides: 8. Germline V gene sequence: CDR1 DFQATT, CDR2 SNEGSKA (reference sequence).

The chain is built from TRBV9 and TRBJ1-3; D possibly corresponds to TRBD1 (5 bases). This CDR3 is built from 14 residues. Looked up from germline, CDR1 is SGDLS and CDR2 is YYNGEE. Between the trimmed V and J ends, which lost 4 bases and 7 bases, there was a span of 15 bases. The CDR3 nucleotides are TGTGCCAGCAGCCCGGGACTCAGTGGTAACACCATATATTTT. Translated, it gives CASSPGLSGNTIYF.

A single count supports this clonotype. The gene calls are TRBV5-6 and TRBJ2-6, with D uncertain. The CDR3 contains 17 residues. Trimming left V 3 bases short and J 0 bases short, with 13 bases between. Germline assignment: CDR1 SGHDT and CDR2 YYEEEE. Here the CDR3 reads CASSWIDGSSGANVLTF. The CDR3, as DNA: TGTGCCAGCAGCTGGATTGACGGGTCCTCTGGGGCCAACGTCCTGACTTTC.

The chain recombines TRBV2 with TRBJ2-1, with TRBD2 identical over 10 bases. Germline CDR1 SNHLY, CDR2 FYNNEI. This CDR3 is built from 15 residues. V gave up 5 bases and J gave up 8 bases; unmatched junction bases: 9. The CDR3 loop reads CASSKASGSLDEQFF. CDR3 DNA sequence: TGTGCCAGCAGTAAGGCTAGCGGGAGTTTAGATGAGCAGTTCTTC.

The CDR3 region is CASSLRLATMTDTQYF. The CDR3 DNA follows: TGTGCCAGCAGTCTACGACTAGCTACAATGACAGATACGCAGTATTTT. This chain connects TRBV12-3 or TRBV12-4 to TRBJ2-3; TRBD2 matches 7 bases. This CDR3 contains 16 residues. Trimming cost V 5 bases and J 3 bases; bases outside gene matches: 11.

This chain connects TRBV4-1 to TRBJ2-2; D remains ambiguous. CDR1 is MGHRA and CDR2 is YSYEKL in the germline V gene. The CDR3 length is 14 residues. V lost 1 base, J lost 7 bases, and 10 bases lay in between. The CDR3 DNA sequence: TGCGCCAGCAGCCAAGTTCTGCGCGACGGGGAGCTGTTTTTT. Protein product: CASSQVLRDGELFF.

The rearrangement joins TRBV20-1 to TRBJ1-1, with D possibly matching TRBD1 (6 bases). Germline lookup yields CDR1 DFQATT and CDR2 SNEGSKA (reference sequence). The CDR3 is made up of 15 amino acids. The CDR3 nucleotides are TGCAGCGCGCCTTTACAGGGTCTGCTGAACACTGAAGCTTTCTTT. Encoded protein: CSAPLQGLLNTEAFF.

The rearrangement links TRBV27 to TRBJ1-1; TRBD1 is a possible D gene (5 bases). This CDR3 is 15 amino acids long. Germline V gene lookup returns CDR1 MNHEY and CDR2 SMNVEV (reference sequence). V was clipped by 2 bases and J by 0 bases, with 10 bases between them. Here the CDR3 reads CASSLSPTVNTEAFF. The CDR3 DNA reads TGTGCCAGCAGTTTAAGTCCGACAGTGAACACTGAAGCTTTCTTT.

The gene calls are TRBV12-3 or TRBV12-4 and TRBJ2-2, with D possibly matching TRBD2 (6 bases). This CDR3 has 16 residues. V was shortened by 3 bases and J by 7 bases, with 18 bases between the two germline ends. The CDR3 reads CASSFLRLEDGGELFF. The CDR3 nucleotides read TGTGCCAGCAGTTTCTTACGACTAGAGGATGGCGGGGAGCTGTTTTTT.

This chain links TRBV9 with TRBJ2-2; a possible D gene is TRBD1 (5 bases). V was cut by 6 bases and J by 1 base, with 19 bases left in between. Germline V gives CDR1 SGDLS, CDR2 YYNGEE. This CDR3 is built from 17 residues. The CDR3 loop is CASTQGEERGNTGELFF. CDR3 bases: TGTGCCAGCACCCAGGGTGAGGAGCGCGGGAACACCGGGGAGCTGTTTTTT.

This chain uses TRBV9 with TRBJ2-4; 10 positions agree with TRBD2. CDR3 length equals 14 residues. Germline V gene sequence: CDR1 SGDLS, CDR2 YYNGEE. V dropped 6 bases and J dropped 5; count of bases not matched to a gene: 5. The CDR3 loop is CASTFGLAENIQYF. CDR3 DNA: TGTGCCAGCACCTTCGGACTAGCGGAAAACATTCAGTACTTC.

The rearrangement uses TRBV6-5 and TRBJ2-7; D is perhaps TRBD2 (6 bases). Trimming stripped 1 base from V and 3 bases from J, with 22 bases between. Germline V gene sequence: CDR1 MNHEY, CDR2 SVGAGI. The CDR3 is made up of 18 amino acids. CDR3 in DNA: TGTGCCAGCAGTTACTTTCGCGATTCTGGCGGGATGAACTACGAGCAGTACTTC. It specifies CASSYFRDSGGMNYEQYF.

This rearrangement joins TRBV6-1 to TRBJ2-4; D ambiguous. CDR3 length: 12 amino acids. V was shortened by 4 bases and J by 8 bases, with 9 bases between the two germline ends. CDR1 is MNHNS and CDR2 is SASEGT in the germline V gene. CDR3 sequence reads: CASSGAIYIQYF. CDR3 DNA: TGTGCCAGCAGTGGGGCTATATACATTCAGTACTTC.

The CDR3 here is CSVDRGHEQYF. CDR3 DNA sequence: TGCAGCGTTGACAGGGGCCACGAGCAGTACTTC. This chain links TRBV29-1 with TRBJ2-7; a weak D match, TRBD1 (6 bases). V was trimmed by 3 bases and J by 5 bases, leaving 8 bases between them. CDR3 length: 11 amino acids. Germline assignment: CDR1 SQVTM and CDR2 ANQGSEA.

This clonotype appeared once. J is TRBJ2-5 and V is TRBV5-1; TRBD2 agrees at 13 bases. Germline-derived CDR1 and CDR2 are SGHRS and YFSETQ. The CDR3 has 18 residues. Trimming cost V 4 bases and J 4 bases; bases outside gene matches: 13. Here the CDR3 reads CASSPGLAGDGSRETQYF. The DNA of the CDR3 is TGCGCCAGCAGCCCCGGACTAGCGGGAGATGGTTCTCGAGAGACCCAGTACTTC.

This rearrangement joins TRBV20-1 to TRBJ2-3, with 8 nucleotides matching TRBD2. With 6 bases clipped from V and 5 bases from J, the junction kept 4 bases outside the gene matches. Per germline, CDR1 DFQATT and CDR2 SNEGSKA (reference sequence). The CDR3 is 12 amino acids. The CDR3 spells CSASRGGDTQYF. CDR3 in DNA: TGCAGTGCGAGCCGGGGGGGAGATACGCAGTATTTT.

This chain uses TRBV5-4 with TRBJ1-2; 9 positions agree with TRBD1. This CDR3 contains 16 residues. With V trimmed by 4 bases and J by 7 bases, 14 bases remained unmatched. In germline, CDR1 is SGHNT, CDR2 YYREEE (reference sequence). In nucleotides, the CDR3 is TGTGCCAGCAGCGGGGCTACAGGGGGCGGTGTGGTTGGCTACACCTTC. Amino acids: CASSGATGGGVVGYTF.